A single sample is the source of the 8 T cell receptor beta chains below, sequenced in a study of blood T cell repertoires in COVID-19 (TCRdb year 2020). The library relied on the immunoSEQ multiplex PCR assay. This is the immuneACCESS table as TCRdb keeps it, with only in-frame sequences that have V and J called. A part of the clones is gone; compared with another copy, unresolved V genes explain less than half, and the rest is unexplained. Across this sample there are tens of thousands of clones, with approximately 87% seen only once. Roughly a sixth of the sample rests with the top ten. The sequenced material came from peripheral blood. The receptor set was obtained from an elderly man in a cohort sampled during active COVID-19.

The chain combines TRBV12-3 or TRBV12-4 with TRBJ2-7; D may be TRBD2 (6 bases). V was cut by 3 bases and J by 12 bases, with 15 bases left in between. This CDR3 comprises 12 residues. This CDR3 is CASSFFGGFRYF. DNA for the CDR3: TGTGCCAGCAGTTTTTTTGGAGGGTTTCGGTACTTC.

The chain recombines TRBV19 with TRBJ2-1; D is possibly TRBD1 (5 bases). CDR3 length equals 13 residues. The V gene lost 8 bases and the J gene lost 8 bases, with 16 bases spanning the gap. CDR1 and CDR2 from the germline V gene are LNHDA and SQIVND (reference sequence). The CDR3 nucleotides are TGTGCCAGTGGCCCCTTCGACAGAGATGAGCAGTTCTTC. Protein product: CASGPFDRDEQFF.

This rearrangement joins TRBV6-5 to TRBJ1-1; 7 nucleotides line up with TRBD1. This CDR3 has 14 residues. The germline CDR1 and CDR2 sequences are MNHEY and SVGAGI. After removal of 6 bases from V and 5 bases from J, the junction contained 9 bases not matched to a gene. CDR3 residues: CASRKHTGATEAFF. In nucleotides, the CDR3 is TGTGCCAGCAGAAAACACACAGGGGCGACTGAAGCTTTCTTT.

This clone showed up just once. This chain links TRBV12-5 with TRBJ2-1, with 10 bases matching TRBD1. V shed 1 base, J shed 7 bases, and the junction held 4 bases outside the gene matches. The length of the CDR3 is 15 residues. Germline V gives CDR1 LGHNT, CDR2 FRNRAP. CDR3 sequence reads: CASGLGQGAGNEQFF. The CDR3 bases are TGTGCTAGTGGTTTGGGACAGGGGGCCGGGAATGAGCAGTTCTTC.

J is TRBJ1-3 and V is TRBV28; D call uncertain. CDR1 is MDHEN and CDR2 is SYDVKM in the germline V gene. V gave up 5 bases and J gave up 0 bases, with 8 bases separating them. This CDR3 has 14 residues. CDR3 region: CASSRGYSGNTIYF. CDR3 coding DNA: TGTGCCAGCAGTCGAGGCTACTCTGGAAACACCATATATTTT. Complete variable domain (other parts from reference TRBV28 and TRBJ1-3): DVKVTQSSRYLVKRTGEKVFLECVQDMDHENMFWYRQDPGLGLRLIYFSYDVKMKEKGDIPEGYSVSREKKERFSLILESASTNQTSMYLCASSRGYSGNTIYFGEGSWLTVV.

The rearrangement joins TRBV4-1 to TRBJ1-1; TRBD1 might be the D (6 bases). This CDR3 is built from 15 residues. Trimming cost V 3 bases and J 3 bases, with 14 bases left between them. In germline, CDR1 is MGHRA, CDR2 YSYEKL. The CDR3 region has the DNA TGCGCCAGCAGCCAGCATCCCACAGGGCACACTGAAGCTTTCTTT. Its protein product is CASSQHPTGHTEAFF.

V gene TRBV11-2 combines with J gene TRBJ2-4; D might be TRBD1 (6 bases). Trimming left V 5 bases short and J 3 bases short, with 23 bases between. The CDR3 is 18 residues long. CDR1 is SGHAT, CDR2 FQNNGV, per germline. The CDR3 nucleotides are TGTGCCAGCAGCGAAAAAAGGCTGGGGGCCCTGGGCAAAAACATTCAGTACTTC. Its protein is CASSEKRLGALGKNIQYF.

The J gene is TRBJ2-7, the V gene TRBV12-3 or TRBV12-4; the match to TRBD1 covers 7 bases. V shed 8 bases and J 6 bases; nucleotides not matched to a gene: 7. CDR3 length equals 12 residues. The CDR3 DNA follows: TGTGCCAGCGGGGGACAGCCCCCCGAGCAGTACTTC. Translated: CASGGQPPEQYF.